The rows below give T cell receptor beta chains drawn from one sample of a study of PD-1 blockade in mismatch repair-deficient tumors. Clones were sequenced by immunoSEQ multiplex PCR, and TCRdb holds only the in-frame ones, with some missing. The sample includes more than 85,000 clones, 65% to 85% of them seen just once. The sequenced sample was peripheral blood, obtained approximately 35 weeks after starting pembrolizumab. The receptors derive from an adult with mismatch repair-deficient cancer. Each CDR3 is given with its conserved first and last residue. D genes are given only for firm matches. Some rows have no size entry. The others give once, few or many, or a class for an expanded clone.

v_gene,j_gene,abundance,d_gene,CDR3aa,CDR3nt
TRBV19,TRBJ2-7,.,.,CASSFGGEQYF,TGTGCCAGTAGTTTCGGGGGCGAGCAGTACTTC
TRBV25-1,TRBJ2-7,.,.,CASSVADLGEQYF,TGTGCCAGCAGTGTGGCCGATCTTGGCGAGCAGTACTTC
TRBV4-3,TRBJ2-2,.,.,CASSQEAGANTGELFF,TGCGCCAGCAGCCAAGAGGCGGGCGCGAACACCGGGGAGCTGTTTTTT
TRBV13,TRBJ2-1,.,.,CASSLGPYNEQFF,TGTGCCAGCAGCTTGGGACCTTACAATGAGCAGTTCTTC
TRBV19,TRBJ2-1,.,TRBD2,CASSFEGGSTYNEQFF,TGTGCCAGTAGTTTTGAGGGAGGGTCAACCTACAATGAGCAGTTCTTC
TRBV21-1,TRBJ1-2,.,.,CASSKRGANRGCQNYGYTF,TGTGCCAGCAGCAAAAGGGGAGCGAACAGGGGCTGCCAAAACTATGGCTACACCTTC
TRBV11-2,TRBJ2-5,.,.,CASSLGQETQYF,TGTGCCAGCAGCTTGGGTCAAGAGACCCAGTACTTC
TRBV7-2,TRBJ2-7,.,.,CASSLLPPQQGGSYEQYF,TGTGCCAGCAGCTTATTACCCCCCCAGCAGGGGGGATCCTACGAGCAGTACTTC
TRBV11-3,TRBJ2-1,.,TRBD1,CASSLELKGQDEQFF,TGTGCCAGCAGCTTAGAGCTTAAGGGACAGGATGAGCAGTTCTTC
TRBV30,TRBJ2-3,.,.,CAWRARGTAYTDTQYF,TGTGCCTGGAGGGCACGGGGGACGGCATATACAGATACGCAGTATTTT
TRBV2,TRBJ2-1,.,TRBD2,CASSEEAGGSNEQFF,TGTGCCAGCAGTGAGGAAGCGGGAGGAAGCAATGAGCAGTTCTTC
TRBV9,TRBJ1-1,.,.,CASSVTVNTEAFF,TGTGCCAGCAGCGTAACAGTGAACACTGAAGCTTTCTTT
TRBV27,TRBJ2-3,.,.,CASSIFPDAGTDTQYF,TGTGCCAGCAGTATCTTCCCCGACGCGGGCACAGATACGCAGTATTTT
TRBV18,TRBJ2-3,.,.,CASSPQGSPQYF,TGTGCCAGCTCGCCACAGGGTAGTCCACAGTATTTT
TRBV2,TRBJ1-2,.,TRBD1,CASSTRTGTYGYTF,TGTGCCAGCAGTACCCGGACAGGGACCTATGGCTACACCTTC
TRBV27,TRBJ2-7,few,.,CASRSSGGNEQYF,TGTGCCAGCAGGTCATCGGGGGGCAACGAGCAGTACTTC
TRBV6-1,TRBJ2-5,.,TRBD2,CASRDGLVVQETQYF,TGTGCCAGCAGGGACGGACTAGTCGTACAAGAGACCCAGTACTTC
TRBV9,TRBJ1-2,.,.,CASSVGASIDYGYTF,TGTGCCAGCAGCGTAGGCGCCAGTATCGACTATGGCTACACCTTC